This T cell receptor (beta chain) was retrieved from a study of T cell repertoires in cytomegalovirus infection. A single record per CDR3 protein comes from TCRdb applying MiXCR to the reads. The table includes about 89,000 distinct CDR3 sequences, 25% to 30% detected once. This clonotype came up many times. As yet, its antigen is unknown. The V gene's germline CDR1 is SGHVS and CDR2 FQNEAQ. The CDR3 sequence is 15 residues long. The ends lost 5 bases at V and 8 bases at J; junction bases unmatched: 10. This TCR was recovered from a human donor in good health (CMV status not recorded). Some clones in this sample may be carry-over from other donors' samples. This chain joins TRBV7-8 and TRBJ1-1; 11 nucleotides agree with TRBD1. Sequencing was performed on CD8+ T cells from cultured PBMCs, taken from culture after CMV antigen stimulation. CDR3 loop: CASSRGQGALREAFF. CDR3 bases: TGTGCCAGCAGCCGTGGACAGGGGGCTTTAAGAGAAGCTTTCTTT.